This passage covers 17 T cell receptor beta chains from one sample sequenced in a study of metastatic and nonmetastatic thyroid tumors. Before thyroid surgery, none of the patients had received any treatment. TCRdb re-called clones from the PCR reads using MiXCR. The table includes some 40,000 clones, less than 25% detected once. The specimen sequenced was tumor tissue. The receptors here all came from a female donor with papillary thyroid cancer or a benign thyroid nodule (not recorded which). Some clones in this sample may be carry-over from other donors' samples.

The chain employs TRBV6-4 and TRBJ2-5; 9 bases are a match to TRBD2. The V gene end was trimmed by 4 bases and the J gene end by 3 bases; junction bases not matched to a gene: 0. This CDR3 is built from 13 residues. CDR1 is MRHNA, CDR2 SNTAGT, per germline. This CDR3 reads CASSASGEETQYF. The CDR3 bases are TGTGCCAGCAGTGCTAGCGGGGAAGAGACCCAGTACTTC.

V usage is TRBV12-3 or TRBV12-4 and J usage is TRBJ1-6; D unclear. Trimming left V 5 bases short and J 4 bases short, with 9 bases between. CDR3 length equals 14 residues. CDR3 sequence reads: CASSQLRYNSPLHF. Here the CDR3 DNA reads TGTGCCAGCAGTCAATTGAGATATAATTCACCCCTCCACTTT.

This clone occurred many times. The V gene is TRBV7-8, the J gene TRBJ1-5, with D unclear. This CDR3 spans 15 amino acids. Germline CDR1 reads SGHVS; CDR2 reads FQNEAQ. Deletions cut 2 bases from V and 0 bases from J, with 8 bases between. The CDR3 here is CASSLFSYSNQPQHF. The DNA for the CDR3 is TGTGCCAGCAGCTTATTTTCCTATAGCAATCAGCCCCAGCATTTT.

This clone was picked up one time. Its ends do not fully match the called genes, so a read error is possible. The J gene is TRBJ1-4, the V gene TRBV5-5; a weak D match, TRBD1 (5 bases). The CDR3 is made up of 15 amino acids. Germline CDR1 reads SGHKS; CDR2 reads YYEKEE (reference sequence). CDR3 nucleotides: TGTGCCATCAGCTTGGGGACGGCCCTTAGTGAAAAACTGTTTTTT. This sequence encodes CAISLGTALSEKLFF.

The table lists this clone with a few counts. The chain carries TRBV27 and TRBJ2-7; 9 bases map to TRBD2. The CDR3 has 15 residues. Germline V lookup: CDR1 MNHEY, CDR2 SMNVEV (reference sequence). V lost 3 bases and J lost 6; bases outside the gene matches: 9. CDR3 amino acids: CASSLSAGGHTEQYF. Written as DNA, the CDR3 is TGTGCCAGCAGTTTGAGCGCGGGGGGGCACACCGAGCAGTACTTC.

The genes are TRBV5-1 and TRBJ2-3, with a possible D match to TRBD1 (6 bases). Germline-derived CDR1 and CDR2 are SGHRS and YFSETQ. The ends were cut back, 4 bases at V and 6 bases at J, with 21 bases in the middle. This CDR3 region has 16 residues. In DNA form, the CDR3 reads TGCGCCAGCAGCGGGGGCGATGGATGGCCTATCGATACGCAGTATTTT. Its protein is CASSGGDGWPIDTQYF.

The chain joins TRBV6-2 or TRBV6-3 to TRBJ2-1; D is ambiguous. The CDR3 runs to 14 residues. Looked up from germline, CDR1 is MNHEY and CDR2 is SVGEGT. The V end lost 0 bases, the J end lost 3 bases, and 6 bases lay between the germline ends. The CDR3 loop reads CASSYSIDYNEQFF. The CDR3 nucleotides read TGTGCCAGCAGTTACTCGATTGACTACAATGAGCAGTTCTTC.

This clone was detected a few times. This chain links TRBV11-3 with TRBJ1-2, with 7 nucleotides matching TRBD1. CDR3 length: 12 residues. V lost 5 bases and J lost 5; bases outside the gene matches: 2. CDR1 is SGHNT and CDR2 is YENEEA in the germline V gene. CDR3 sequence: CASSQGGYGYTF. As DNA, the CDR3 is TGTGCCAGCAGCCAGGGGGGGTATGGCTACACCTTC.

This chain uses TRBV28 with TRBJ1-1; a possible D gene is TRBD1 (6 bases). The ends were cut back, 5 bases at V and 8 bases at J, with 15 bases in the middle. The CDR3 length is 13 residues. Germline V gene lookup returns CDR1 MDHEN and CDR2 SYDVKM. The CDR3: CASSPRGQIEAFF. The CDR3 DNA sequence: TGTGCCAGCAGTCCCCGGGGGCAGATAGAAGCTTTCTTT.

This clone was detected many times. The V and J genes are TRBV19 and TRBJ1-5; 10 positions match TRBD1. The V gene end was trimmed by 5 bases and the J gene end by 2 bases; junction bases not matched to a gene: 9. This CDR3 spans 17 amino acids. Per germline, CDR1 LNHDA and CDR2 SQIVND (reference sequence). CDR3 in DNA: TGTGCCAGTAGTTTACGGGACAGGGGTTTCGGCAATCAGCCCCAGCATTTT. Encoded protein: CASSLRDRGFGNQPQHF.

This clone was seen ten or more times. The V and J genes are TRBV29-1 and TRBJ1-1; perhaps TRBD1 as D (6 bases). Germline V gene sequence: CDR1 SQVTM, CDR2 ANQGSEA. The CDR3 is 15 residues long. The ends were cut back, 6 bases at V and 3 bases at J, with 20 bases in the middle. CDR3 DNA: TGCAGCGTGCGATACGGGGGGCAATCGGACACTGAAGCTTTCTTT. It codes for CSVRYGGQSDTEAFF.

This clone was recorded at least ten times. The V and J genes are TRBV11-2 and TRBJ2-5; 7 nucleotides agree with TRBD2. V trimming: 0 bases; J trimming: 5 bases; junction bases outside the gene matches: 6. Germline lookup yields CDR1 SGHAT and CDR2 FQNNGV. The CDR3 is 15 residues long. This CDR3 reads CASSLEPSGEETQYF. The CDR3 coding sequence is TGTGCCAGCAGCTTAGAACCGAGCGGGGAGGAGACCCAGTACTTC. Using reference TRBV11-2 and TRBJ2-5 for the parts outside the CDR3, the full variable domain is EAGVAQSPRYKIIEKRQSVAFWCNPISGHATLYWYQQILGQGPKLLIQFQNNGVVDDSQLPKDRFSAERLKGVDSTLKIQPAKLEDSAVYLCASSLEPSGEETQYFGPGTRLLVL.

The chain joins TRBV4-1 to TRBJ2-2; TRBD2 matches 12 bases. This CDR3 is built from 18 residues. The germline CDR1 and CDR2 sequences are MGHRA and YSYEKL. V was pared by 3 bases and J by 2 bases, with 7 bases of the junction left unmatched. The chain's CDR3 is CASSHLLAGGLNTGELFF. In DNA, the CDR3 is TGCGCCAGCAGCCATCTCCTAGCGGGAGGGCTTAACACCGGGGAGCTGTTTTTT.

V usage is TRBV11-2 and J usage is TRBJ1-4; D unclear. Germline assignment: CDR1 SGHAT and CDR2 FQNNGV. Between the trimmed V and J ends, which lost 6 bases and 2 bases, there was a span of 10 bases. The CDR3 has 14 amino acids. This chain's CDR3 is CASRLTVTNEKLFF. The DNA of the CDR3 is TGTGCCAGCAGACTCACAGTGACTAATGAAAAACTGTTTTTT.

Sample share makes this clone medium-sized. The sample contains more than one DNA sequence encoding this CDR3. The rearrangement links TRBV4-2 to TRBJ1-5, with D perhaps matching TRBD1 (6 bases). The CDR3 has 15 amino acids. Germline V gives CDR1 LGHNA, CDR2 YNFKEQ. Deletions cut 0 bases from V and 3 bases from J, with 9 bases between. Written as DNA, the CDR3 is TGTGCCAGCAGCCAAGATGGACAGATCAATCAGCCCCAGCATTTT. Protein: CASSQDGQINQPQHF.

For this clone: As the CDR3 is not closed by the conserved phenylalanine or tryptophan, this likely results from a read error. The rearrangement joins TRBV6-1 to TRBJ2-3; 11 nucleotides agree with TRBD2. After removal of 6 bases from V and 4 bases from J, the junction contained 6 bases not matched to a gene. The CDR3 spans 15 residues. Per the germline V gene, CDR1 is MNHNS and CDR2 is SASEGT. The CDR3 region has the DNA TGTGCCAGCAGCCGAGGACTAGCGGGTGCAGATACGCAGTATTCT. Its protein is CASSRGLAGADTQYS.

The chain couples TRBV5-6 to TRBJ2-7, with 10 nucleotides matching TRBD2. Germline assignment: CDR1 SGHDT and CDR2 YYEEEE. With 3 bases clipped from V and 7 bases from J, the junction kept 16 bases outside the gene matches. The CDR3 loop spans 17 amino acids. CDR3 sequence: CASSSDAGLAGVQEQYF. DNA of the CDR3: TGTGCCAGCAGCTCGGATGCTGGGCTAGCGGGAGTACAGGAGCAGTACTTC.